This T cell receptor beta chain was sequenced for a study of cytomegalovirus exposure and HLA in healthy donors. The PCR ran on 60 Vbeta and 13 Jbeta primers. The method was immunoSEQ multiplex PCR; TCRdb's version includes in-frame clones alone and lacks a portion of them. The repertoire holds around 100,000 clones, with nearly 80% as singletons. Germline CDR1 MNHEY, CDR2 SMNVEV (reference sequence). The J segment lost 6 bases and the V segment lost 5 bases, leaving 10 bases of the junction unmatched. This CDR3 spans 16 amino acids. The TCR originated in a woman aged 40 to 55 in good health and CMV-seropositive. This rearrangement joins TRBV27 to TRBJ2-2; 9 nucleotides agree with TRBD1. The material sequenced was PBMCs. The chain's CDR3 is CASSPLGQGKSGELFF. The CDR3, as DNA: TGTGCCAGCAGTCCCCTGGGACAGGGAAAGTCCGGGGAGCTGTTTTTT.